This T cell receptor beta chain was captured in a study of technical replicates of blood from several donors. Here immunoSEQ multiplex PCR was the method, and the copy in TCRdb shows in-frame clones only, minus some. This sample has some 70,000 clones, with 95% to 97% found just once. The sequence derives from a human donor in good health. The sample taken for sequencing was T cells isolated from PBMCs.

As DNA, the CDR3 is TGTGCCAGTAGTCCCCATCCTGGAAACACCATATATTTT. Translating it yields CASSPHPGNTIYF. The rearrangement joins TRBV19 to TRBJ1-3; no definite D call. V lost 5 bases and J 2 bases, leaving 7 bases between the germline ends. The CDR3 contains 13 residues. Germline V gives CDR1 LNHDA, CDR2 SQIVND (reference sequence).